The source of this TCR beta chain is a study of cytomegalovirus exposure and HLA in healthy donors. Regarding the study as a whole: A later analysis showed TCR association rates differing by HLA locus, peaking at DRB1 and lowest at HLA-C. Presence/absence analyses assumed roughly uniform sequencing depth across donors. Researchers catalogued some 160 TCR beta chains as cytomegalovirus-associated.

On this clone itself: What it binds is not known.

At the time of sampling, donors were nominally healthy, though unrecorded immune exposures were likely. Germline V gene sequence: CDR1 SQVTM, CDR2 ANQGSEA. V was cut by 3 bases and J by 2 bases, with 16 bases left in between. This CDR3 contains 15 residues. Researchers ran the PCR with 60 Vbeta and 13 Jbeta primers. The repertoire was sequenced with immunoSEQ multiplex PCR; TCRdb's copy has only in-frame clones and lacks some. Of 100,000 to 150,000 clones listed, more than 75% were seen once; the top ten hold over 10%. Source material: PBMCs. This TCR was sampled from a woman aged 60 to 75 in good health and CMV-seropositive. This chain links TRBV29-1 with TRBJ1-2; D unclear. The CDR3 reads CSVEGTLKQNYGYTF. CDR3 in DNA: TGCAGCGTTGAGGGCACGTTGAAACAGAACTATGGCTACACCTTC. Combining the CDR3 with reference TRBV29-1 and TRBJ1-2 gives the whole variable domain SAVISQKPSRDICQRGTSLTIQCQVDSQVTMMFWYRQQPGQSLTLIATANQGSEATYESGFVIDKFPISRPNLTFSTLTVSNMSPEDSSIYLCSVEGTLKQNYGYTFGSGTRLTVV.